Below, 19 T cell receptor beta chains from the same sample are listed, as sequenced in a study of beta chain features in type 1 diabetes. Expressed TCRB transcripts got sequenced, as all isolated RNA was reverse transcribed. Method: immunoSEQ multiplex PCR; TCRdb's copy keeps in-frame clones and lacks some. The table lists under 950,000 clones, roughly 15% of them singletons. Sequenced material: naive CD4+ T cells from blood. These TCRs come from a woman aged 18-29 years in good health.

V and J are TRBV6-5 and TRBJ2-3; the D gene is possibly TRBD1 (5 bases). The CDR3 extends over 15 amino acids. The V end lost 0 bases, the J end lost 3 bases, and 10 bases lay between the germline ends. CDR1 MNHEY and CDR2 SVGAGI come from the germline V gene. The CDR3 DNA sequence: TGTGCCAGCAGTTACTCTGCCAGGGAAACAGATACGCAGTATTTT. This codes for CASSYSARETDTQYF.

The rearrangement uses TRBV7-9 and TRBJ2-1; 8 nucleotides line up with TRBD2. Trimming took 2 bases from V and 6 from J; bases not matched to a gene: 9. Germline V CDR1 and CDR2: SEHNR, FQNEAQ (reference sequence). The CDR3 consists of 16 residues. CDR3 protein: CASSLMSGRASNEQFF. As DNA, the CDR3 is TGTGCCAGCAGCTTAATGTCCGGGAGGGCCTCCAATGAGCAGTTCTTC.

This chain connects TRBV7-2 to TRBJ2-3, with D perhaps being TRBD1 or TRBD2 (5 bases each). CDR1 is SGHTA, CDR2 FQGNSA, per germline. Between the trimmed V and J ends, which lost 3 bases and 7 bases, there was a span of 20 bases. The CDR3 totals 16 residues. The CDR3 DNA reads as TGTGCCAGCAGCTTGGGGGTCGAGCAGGGTATGCATACGCAGTATTTT. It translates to CASSLGVEQGMHTQYF. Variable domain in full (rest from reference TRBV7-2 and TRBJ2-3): GAGVSQSPSNKVTEKGKDVELRCDPISGHTALYWYRQSLGQGLEFLIYFQGNSAPDKSGLPSDRFSAERTGGSVSTLTIQRTQQEDSAVYLCASSLGVEQGMHTQYFGPGTRLTVL.

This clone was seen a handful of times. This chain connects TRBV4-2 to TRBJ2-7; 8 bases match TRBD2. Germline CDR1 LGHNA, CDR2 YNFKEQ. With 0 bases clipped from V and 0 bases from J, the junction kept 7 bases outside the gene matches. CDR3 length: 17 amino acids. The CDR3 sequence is CASSQEIAGLSSYEQYF. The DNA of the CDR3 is TGTGCCAGCAGCCAAGAGATAGCGGGGCTTAGCTCCTACGAGCAGTACTTC.

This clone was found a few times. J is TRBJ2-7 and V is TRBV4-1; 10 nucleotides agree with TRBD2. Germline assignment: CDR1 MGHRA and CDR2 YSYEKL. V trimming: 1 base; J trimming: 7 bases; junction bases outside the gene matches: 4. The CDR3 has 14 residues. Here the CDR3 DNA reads TGCGCCAGCAGCCAAGGGGGACTAGCGCCGGAGCAGTACTTC. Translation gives CASSQGGLAPEQYF.

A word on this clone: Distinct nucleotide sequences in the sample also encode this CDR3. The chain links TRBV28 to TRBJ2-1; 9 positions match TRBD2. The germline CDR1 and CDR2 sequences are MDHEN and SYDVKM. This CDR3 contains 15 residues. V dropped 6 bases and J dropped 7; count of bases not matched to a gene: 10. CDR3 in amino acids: CASSFPGLAYNEQFF. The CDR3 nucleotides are TGTGCCAGCAGCTTTCCGGGACTAGCTTATAATGAGCAGTTCTTC. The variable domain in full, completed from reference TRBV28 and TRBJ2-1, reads DVKVTQSSRYLVKRTGEKVFLECVQDMDHENMFWYRQDPGLGLRLIYFSYDVKMKEKGDIPEGYSVSREKKERFSLILESASTNQTSMYLCASSFPGLAYNEQFFGPGTRLTVL.

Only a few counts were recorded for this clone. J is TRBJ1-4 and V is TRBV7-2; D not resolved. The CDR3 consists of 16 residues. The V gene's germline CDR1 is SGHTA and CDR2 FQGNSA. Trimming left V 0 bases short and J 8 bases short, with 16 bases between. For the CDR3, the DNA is TGTGCCAGCAGCTTAGCCCAAATCCTTAGTGGCGAAAAACTGTTTTTT. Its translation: CASSLAQILSGEKLFF.

This chain's CDR3 is CASSYPGQGGHQPQHF. In DNA, the CDR3 is TGTGCCAGCAGTTACCCCGGACAGGGGGGACATCAGCCCCAGCATTTT. The J gene is TRBJ1-5, the V gene TRBV6-6; TRBD1 matches at 10 bases. V was clipped by 2 bases and J by 5 bases; unmatched bases: 6. The CDR3 spans 16 residues. Germline-derived CDR1 and CDR2 are MNHNY and SVGAGI (reference sequence).

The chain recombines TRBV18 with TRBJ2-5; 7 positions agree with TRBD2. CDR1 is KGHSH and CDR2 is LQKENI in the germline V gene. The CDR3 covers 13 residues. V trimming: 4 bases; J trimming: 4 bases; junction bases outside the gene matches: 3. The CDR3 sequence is CASSRTSGETQYF. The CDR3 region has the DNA TGTGCCAGCTCACGGACTAGTGGAGAGACCCAGTACTTC.

CDR3 in DNA: TGTGCCAGCAGCTTAAGGTTCAGGCAAGAGACCCAGTACTTC. It specifies CASSLRFRQETQYF. V usage is TRBV7-2 and J usage is TRBJ2-5; no clear D. V lost 2 bases to trimming and J lost 2 bases, with 9 bases between them. Germline CDR1 is SGHTA and CDR2 is FQGNSA. This CDR3 spans 14 amino acids.

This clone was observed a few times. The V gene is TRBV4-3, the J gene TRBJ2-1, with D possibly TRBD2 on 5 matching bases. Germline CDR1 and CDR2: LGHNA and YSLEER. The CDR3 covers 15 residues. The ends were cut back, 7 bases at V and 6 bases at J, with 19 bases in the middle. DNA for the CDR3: TGCGCCAGCAAGGTCGGACTGTCGACGGGCAATGAGCAGTTCTTC. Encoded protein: CASKVGLSTGNEQFF.

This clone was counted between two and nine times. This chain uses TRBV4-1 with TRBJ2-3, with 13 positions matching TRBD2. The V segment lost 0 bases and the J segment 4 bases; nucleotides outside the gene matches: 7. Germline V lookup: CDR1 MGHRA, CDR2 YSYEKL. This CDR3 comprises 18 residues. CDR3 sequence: CASSQDRTSGRRADTQYF. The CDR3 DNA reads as TGCGCCAGCAGCCAAGATAGGACTAGCGGGAGAAGGGCAGATACGCAGTATTTT.

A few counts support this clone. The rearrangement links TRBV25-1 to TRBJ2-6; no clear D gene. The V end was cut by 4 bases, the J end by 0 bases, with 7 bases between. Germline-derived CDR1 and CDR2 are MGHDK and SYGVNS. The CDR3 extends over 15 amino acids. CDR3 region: CASSVPNSGANVLTF. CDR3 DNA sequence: TGTGCCAGCAGTGTACCAAACTCTGGGGCCAACGTCCTGACTTTC.

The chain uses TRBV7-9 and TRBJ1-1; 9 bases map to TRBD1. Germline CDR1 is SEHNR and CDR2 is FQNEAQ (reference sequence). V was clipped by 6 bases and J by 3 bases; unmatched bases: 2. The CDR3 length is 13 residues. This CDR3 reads CASRQGAYTEAFF. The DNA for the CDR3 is TGTGCCAGCAGACAGGGGGCCTACACTGAAGCTTTCTTT.

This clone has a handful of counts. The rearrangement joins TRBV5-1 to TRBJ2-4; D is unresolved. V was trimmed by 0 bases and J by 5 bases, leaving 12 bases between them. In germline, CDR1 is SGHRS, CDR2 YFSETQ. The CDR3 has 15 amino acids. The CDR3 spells CASSLVPGVQNIQYF. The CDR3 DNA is TGCGCCAGCAGCTTGGTCCCTGGGGTACAAAACATTCAGTACTTC.

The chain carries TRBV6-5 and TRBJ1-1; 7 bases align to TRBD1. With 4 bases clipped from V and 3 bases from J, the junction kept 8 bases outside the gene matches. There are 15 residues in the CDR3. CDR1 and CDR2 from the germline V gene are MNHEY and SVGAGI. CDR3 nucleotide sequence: TGTGCCAGCAGTTTACAGGGGATTGGGTACACTGAAGCTTTCTTT. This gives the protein CASSLQGIGYTEAFF.

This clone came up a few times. DNA of the CDR3: TGTGCCAGTAGTCGCAGCGGGAGGGAAGAGACCCAGTACTTC. Translating it yields CASSRSGREETQYF. The chain combines TRBV19 with TRBJ2-5, with 10 bases fitting TRBD2. CDR1 is LNHDA, CDR2 SQIVND, per germline (reference sequence). The V segment lost 5 bases and the J segment 3 bases; nucleotides outside the gene matches: 3. The CDR3 is made up of 14 amino acids.

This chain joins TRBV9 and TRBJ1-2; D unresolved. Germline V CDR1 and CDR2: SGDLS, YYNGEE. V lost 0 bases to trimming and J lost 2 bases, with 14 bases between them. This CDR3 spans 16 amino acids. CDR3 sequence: CASSVALMAGNYGYTF. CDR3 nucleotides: TGTGCCAGCAGCGTAGCCCTGATGGCAGGAAACTATGGCTACACCTTC.

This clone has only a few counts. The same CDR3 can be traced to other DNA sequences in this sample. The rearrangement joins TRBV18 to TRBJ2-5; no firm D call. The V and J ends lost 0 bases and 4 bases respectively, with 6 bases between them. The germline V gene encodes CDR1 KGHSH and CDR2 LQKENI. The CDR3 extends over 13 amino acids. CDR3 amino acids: CASSPPVLETQYF. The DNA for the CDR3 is TGTGCCAGCTCACCACCGGTATTAGAGACCCAGTACTTC.